These T cell receptor beta chains were read from a single sample in a study of patients and donors after allogeneic stem cell transplantation. TCRdb analysed the RT-PCR reads with MiXCR anew, one entry per CDR3 protein. Of under 200,000 distinct CDR3 sequences listed, around 28% are singletons. Sequencing was carried out using blood, either unsorted or a sorted T cell fraction (not recorded which). These receptors all come from a human donor who was either an allogeneic HSCT recipient or a stem cell or donor lymphocyte infusion donor (not recorded which). It is not recorded whose cells these are; they may come from a transplant donor. CDR3s include the opening cysteine and the closing phenylalanine or tryptophan. A D gene is named only where the DNA matches it firmly. Size values are once, few and many counts, or a class for expanded clones, and some rows have none.

size: .
V: TRBV9
D: TRBD1
J: TRBJ1-6
CDR3: CASSVSGQGVSPLHF
DNA: TGTGCCAGCAGCGTGTCGGGACAGGGGGTTTCACCCCTCCACTTT

size: few
V: TRBV15
D: .
J: TRBJ1-6
CDR3: CATSRGTPNSPLHF
DNA: TGTGCCACCAGCAGAGGTACCCCGAATTCACCCCTCCACTTT

size: few
V: TRBV19
D: .
J: TRBJ1-1
CDR3: CASSEPGRVNTEAFF
DNA: TGTGCCAGTAGTGAGCCAGGGAGAGTGAACACTGAAGCTTTCTTT

size: few
V: TRBV20-1
D: TRBD1
J: TRBJ2-1
CDR3: CSAQFGQGAVNEQFF
DNA: TGCAGTGCACAGTTCGGACAGGGGGCTGTGAATGAGCAGTTCTTC

size: few
V: TRBV7-2
D: TRBD1
J: TRBJ1-2
CDR3: CASIVAPEGATNYGYTF
DNA: TGTGCCAGCATCGTAGCACCCGAGGGGGCGACTAACTATGGCTACACCTTC

size: many
V: TRBV29-1
D: TRBD1
J: TRBJ1-2
CDR3: CSVVTGDWEGYTF
DNA: TGCAGCGTTGTGACAGGGGATTGGGAGGGCTACACCTTC

size: few
V: TRBV24-1
D: TRBD1
J: TRBJ1-5
CDR3: CATSPGGPNQPQHF
DNA: TGTGCCACCAGTCCAGGGGGGCCGAATCAGCCCCAGCATTTT

size: .
V: TRBV20-1
D: TRBD2
J: TRBJ2-1
CDR3: CSAGGGPPYNEQFF
DNA: TGCAGTGCTGGGGGAGGGCCCCCTTACAATGAGCAGTTCTTC

size: few
V: TRBV6-5
D: .
J: TRBJ1-3
CDR3: CASSYSTQIGNTIYF
DNA: TGTGCCAGCAGTTACTCGACACAGATTGGAAACACCATATATTTT

size: .
V: TRBV2
D: .
J: TRBJ1-1
CDR3: CASSSWDSEAFF
DNA: TGTGCCAGCAGTAGTTGGGACTCTGAAGCTTTCTTT

size: few
V: TRBV29-1
D: .
J: TRBJ1-1
CDR3: CSVRRERYTEAFF
DNA: TGCAGCGTGCGAAGGGAGCGTTACACTGAAGCTTTCTTT

size: .
V: TRBV6-5
D: .
J: TRBJ2-2
CDR3: CASRPKVWLAGELFF
DNA: TGTGCCAGCAGACCAAAGGTGTGGTTGGCCGGGGAGCTGTTTTTT

size: .
V: TRBV7-2
D: .
J: TRBJ2-1
CDR3: CASSLDFNNEQFF
DNA: TGTGCCAGCAGCTTGGACTTCAACAATGAGCAGTTCTTC

size: few
V: TRBV6-5
D: TRBD2
J: TRBJ2-3
CDR3: CASSTSSGRDTQYF
DNA: TGTGCCAGCAGTACGTCTAGCGGGAGGGATACGCAGTATTTT

size: .
V: TRBV5-1
D: TRBD2
J: TRBJ2-2
CDR3: CASSLPDPAGGYTGELFF
DNA: TGCGCCAGCAGCCTTCCGGACCCAGCGGGAGGCTACACCGGGGAGCTGTTTTTT

size: few
V: TRBV5-1
D: .
J: TRBJ2-3
CDR3: CASRPGTSDTQYF
DNA: TGCGCCAGCAGACCCGGGACTTCCGATACGCAGTATTTT

size: .
V: TRBV28
D: TRBD2
J: TRBJ2-1
CDR3: CASRIAGGTYNEQFF
DNA: TGTGCCAGCAGAATAGCGGGAGGGACCTACAATGAGCAGTTCTTC

size: .
V: TRBV4-1
D: .
J: TRBJ2-2
CDR3: CASSHGPGWPGELFF
DNA: TGCGCCAGCAGCCACGGTCCGGGTTGGCCCGGGGAGCTGTTTTTT

size: many
V: TRBV12-3/TRBV12-4
D: .
J: TRBJ1-2
CDR3: CASSYAGSKGYTF
DNA: TGTGCCAGCAGTTATGCGGGGTCGAAAGGCTACACCTTC

size: few
V: TRBV6-5
D: .
J: TRBJ2-7
CDR3: CASSYSVGAYEQYF
DNA: TGTGCCAGCAGTTACTCGGTGGGGGCCTACGAGCAGTACTTC

size: .
V: TRBV11-1
D: .
J: TRBJ2-1
CDR3: CASSLSATSYNEQFF
DNA: TGTGCCAGCAGCCTGAGTGCAACCTCCTACAATGAGCAGTTCTTC

size: .
V: TRBV12-3/TRBV12-4
D: .
J: TRBJ2-7
CDR3: CASSLTPADYEQYF
DNA: TGTGCCAGCAGTTTAACCCCGGCAGACTACGAGCAGTACTTC

size: .
V: TRBV6-5
D: .
J: TRBJ1-1
CDR3: CASSSGGVNTEAFF
DNA: TGTGCCAGCAGCTCTGGGGGTGTAAACACTGAAGCTTTCTTT

size: once
V: TRBV20-1
D: TRBD2
J: TRBJ2-1
CDR3: CSARGIHREGYYNEQFF
DNA: TGCAGTGCTAGAGGTATTCATCGGGAGGGGTACTACAATGAGCAGTTCTTC

size: .
V: TRBV3-1
D: TRBD1
J: TRBJ2-3
CDR3: CASSDTGGGDTQYF
DNA: TGTGCCAGCAGCGATACAGGGGGCGGGGATACGCAGTATTTT

size: .
V: TRBV7-9
D: TRBD2
J: TRBJ2-7
CDR3: CASSVLAGVNYEQYF
DNA: TGTGCCAGCAGCGTTCTAGCGGGAGTAAACTACGAGCAGTACTTC

size: few
V: TRBV5-1
D: TRBD1
J: TRBJ2-5
CDR3: CASSLLTGEETQYF
DNA: TGCGCCAGCAGCCTCTTGACAGGGGAGGAGACCCAGTACTTC

size: many
V: TRBV6-5
D: .
J: TRBJ1-1
CDR3: CASSYSTSGLDTEAFF
DNA: TGTGCCAGCAGTTACTCGACTTCAGGGCTGGATACTGAAGCTTTCTTT

size: .
V: TRBV2
D: TRBD1
J: TRBJ1-6
CDR3: CASRDRKNNSPLHF
DNA: TGTGCCAGCAGGGACAGGAAGAATAATTCACCCCTCCACTTT

size: few
V: TRBV6-5
D: .
J: TRBJ2-7
CDR3: CASSYSFGKDYEQYF
DNA: TGTGCCAGCAGTTACAGTTTTGGGAAAGACTACGAGCAGTACTTC

size: .
V: TRBV6-9
D: TRBD1
J: TRBJ1-6
CDR3: CASSEGTVPNSPLHF
DNA: TGTGCCAGCAGTGAGGGGACAGTTCCTAATTCACCCCTCCACTTT

size: .
V: TRBV5-1
D: TRBD1
J: TRBJ2-7
CDR3: CASSSGTGSYEQYF
DNA: TGCGCCAGCAGCTCCGGGACAGGGAGTTACGAGCAGTACTTC

size: many
V: TRBV20-1
D: .
J: TRBJ1-5
CDR3: CSARAGRGGQPQHF
DNA: TGCAGTGCTAGAGCGGGACGGGGCGGCCAGCCCCAGCATTTT

size: .
V: TRBV28
D: TRBD1
J: TRBJ1-4
CDR3: CATRGGFWLFF
DNA: TGTGCCACCAGGGGGGGCTTCTGGCTGTTTTTT

size: many
V: TRBV5-1
D: .
J: TRBJ1-1
CDR3: CASSLAPGTEAFF
DNA: TGCGCCAGCAGCTTGGCTCCGGGCACTGAAGCTTTCTTT

size: .
V: TRBV27
D: .
J: TRBJ2-3
CDR3: CASSLGIPDTQYF
DNA: TGTGCCAGCAGTTTAGGGATCCCAGATACGCAGTATTTT

size: .
V: TRBV20-1
D: .
J: TRBJ1-1
CDR3: CSAIWGLAFF
DNA: TGCAGTGCTATTTGGGGGTTGGCTTTCTTT

size: .
V: TRBV2
D: .
J: TRBJ2-5
CDR3: CAIDTRKETQYF
DNA: TGTGCCATCGACACACGGAAAGAGACCCAGTACTTC

size: .
V: TRBV7-9
D: .
J: TRBJ1-2
CDR3: CASSLAGDTNYGYTF
DNA: TGTGCCAGCAGCTTAGCGGGTGACACAAACTATGGCTACACCTTC

size: .
V: TRBV2
D: .
J: TRBJ2-7
CDR3: CASSEPQAGGVYEQYF
DNA: TGTGCCAGCAGTGAACCCCAGGCTGGCGGGGTTTACGAGCAGTACTTC

size: .
V: TRBV6-5
D: .
J: TRBJ2-1
CDR3: CASSYSRALGSEQFF
DNA: TGTGCCAGCAGTTACTCGAGGGCCCTGGGTAGTGAGCAGTTCTTC

size: .
V: TRBV20-1
D: .
J: TRBJ2-3
CDR3: CSASKGDTQYF
DNA: TGCAGTGCTAGTAAGGGAGATACGCAGTATTTT

size: .
V: TRBV6-5
D: .
J: TRBJ2-7
CDR3: CASSYSMGSAYEQYF
DNA: TGTGCCAGCAGTTACTCGATGGGGAGCGCGTACGAGCAGTACTTC

size: few
V: TRBV12-3/TRBV12-4
D: .
J: TRBJ1-2
CDR3: CASSFRIGVDHGYTF
DNA: TGTGCCAGCAGTTTCCGTATCGGCGTAGATCATGGCTACACCTTC

size: .
V: TRBV4-2
D: .
J: TRBJ1-5
CDR3: CASSQDVRGNQPQHF
DNA: TGTGCCAGCAGCCAAGATGTCAGGGGCAATCAGCCCCAGCATTTT

size: many
V: TRBV7-9
D: .
J: TRBJ2-1
CDR3: CASSPGRVSYNEQFF
DNA: TGTGCCAGCAGCCCGGGTCGAGTTTCCTACAATGAGCAGTTCTTC

size: .
V: TRBV24-1
D: TRBD2
J: TRBJ2-3
CDR3: CATGGLAGITDTQYF
DNA: TGTGCCACCGGAGGACTAGCGGGAATCACAGATACGCAGTATTTT

size: .
V: TRBV4-3
D: .
J: TRBJ2-1
CDR3: CASSQEVRRGSSYNEQFF
DNA: TGCGCCAGCAGCCAAGAAGTTAGGAGGGGGAGCTCCTACAATGAGCAGTTCTTC

size: many
V: TRBV10-3
D: TRBD1
J: TRBJ1-2
CDR3: CAISRGTGYLAGYTF
DNA: TGTGCCATCAGTAGAGGGACAGGGTACTTGGCTGGCTACACCTTC

size: .
V: TRBV6-5
D: TRBD1
J: TRBJ2-1
CDR3: CASSYMGQGKASYNEQFF
DNA: TGTGCCAGCAGTTATATGGGACAGGGGAAGGCTTCCTACAATGAGCAGTTCTTC

size: many
V: TRBV6-5
D: TRBD2
J: TRBJ2-5
CDR3: CASSDGDYQETQYF
DNA: TGTGCCAGCAGCGATGGGGACTATCAAGAGACCCAGTACTTC

size: .
V: TRBV7-2
D: .
J: TRBJ2-2
CDR3: CASSLGLVNTGELFF
DNA: TGTGCCAGCAGCTTAGGACTAGTCAACACCGGGGAGCTGTTTTTT

size: many
V: TRBV7-9
D: TRBD1
J: TRBJ1-3
CDR3: CASSPRGTVSGNTIYF
DNA: TGTGCCAGCAGCCCCCGCGGGACAGTTTCTGGAAACACCATATATTTT

size: .
V: TRBV10-3
D: .
J: TRBJ2-7
CDR3: CAISLRDSPYEQYF
DNA: TGTGCCATCTCCCTCCGGGACTCACCCTACGAGCAGTACTTC

size: few
V: TRBV24-1
D: .
J: TRBJ2-1
CDR3: CATSDLQTGHDEQFF
DNA: TGTGCCACCAGTGATTTGCAAACAGGGCACGATGAGCAGTTCTTC

size: few
V: TRBV5-5
D: .
J: TRBJ1-3
CDR3: CASSNSPTFSGNTIYF
DNA: TGTGCCAGCAGCAACTCACCGACCTTCTCTGGAAACACCATATATTTT

size: few
V: TRBV9
D: .
J: TRBJ2-2
CDR3: CASSVGPGELFF
DNA: TGTGCCAGCAGCGTAGGTCCCGGGGAGCTGTTTTTT

size: .
V: TRBV5-4
D: TRBD2
J: TRBJ2-4
CDR3: CASSSGAKNIQYF
DNA: TGTGCCAGCAGTAGCGGGGCCAAAAACATTCAGTACTTC